Listed here is a single TCR beta chain. The antigen is unknown. The record originates from a study of T-cell reconstitution after alpha-beta-depleted transplantation in children. Whole-study findings and limits: Where alpha-beta T cells came from about two months after transplant was reportedly several hundred expanded graft clones. Hyperexpanded clones declined; after one year, newly produced T cells mostly supplied diversity. There were some patients whose high TCRbeta diversity at day 60 came from surviving recipient T cells and thymic progenitors.

The CDR3 is made up of 15 amino acids. Trimming took off 5 bases at V and 6 bases at J, with 20 bases between the two ends. Germline CDR1 is PRHDT and CDR2 is FYEKMQ (reference sequence). Preparation of the TCRbeta library used unique molecular identifiers. TCRdb recomputed calls from the PCR reads with MiXCR, one row per CDR3 protein. The sample includes nearly 200,000 distinct CDR3 sequences, roughly 6.5% of them seen just once. Here the sequenced sample was PBMCs, taken before TCRalphabeta/CD19-depleted stem cell transplant. The rearrangement uses TRBV13 and TRBJ2-7, with D possibly matching TRBD2 (7 bases). The TCR originated in a girl less than two years old with combined immunodeficiency, due to receive a stem cell transplant. The CDR3 DNA sequence: TGTGCCAGCAGCCCCCGTGGTGAGGGGGGGCCCGAGCAGTACTTC. This translates into CASSPRGEGGPEQYF.